This TCR beta chain was profiled in a study of vaccination and CD4 T cells after COVID-19. About the research overall: Four females and six males made up the convalescents, two of whom were Hispanic.

The Oncomine TCR Beta short-read assay was what sequenced the DNA obtained from cultured CD4+ T cells. MiXCR, applied by TCRdb to the PCR reads, yields one record per CDR3 protein. Among 15,000 to 20,000 distinct CDR3 sequences, approximately 46% were seen once, and the ten largest hold 12%. This clonotype rates as medium-sized. Its matching antigen is unknown. This CDR3 spans 13 amino acids. V lost 3 bases, J lost 8 bases, and 9 bases stayed unmatched. Germline V gene data show CDR1 as DFQATT and CDR2 as SNEGSKA (reference sequence). Treatment indicated: roughly 10-day PBMC culture with coronavirus spike peptide pools or control peptides (ViraFEST assay).

V is TRBV20-1 and J is TRBJ1-2; 7 nucleotides align to TRBD1. The clonotype was recovered from a human donor who had recovered from COVID-19. Sequenced material: CD4+ T cells from blood, cultured in vitro. CDR3: CSASGPGGRGYTF. Here the CDR3 DNA reads TGCAGTGCTAGCGGACCAGGGGGGCGCGGCTACACCTTC.